Each of the 22 T cell receptor beta chains below was sequenced from the same sample in a study of cytomegalovirus exposure and HLA in healthy donors (dated by TCRdb to about 2017). Library preparation was by the immunoSEQ multiplex PCR assay. For the multiplex PCR, a mixture combining 60 forward primers for TCR Vbeta segments and 13 reverse primers for TCR Jbeta segments was used. TCRdb provides this immuneACCESS table in a form limited to in-frame rearrangements. Some clones are lacking; in checked studies, under half of them reflect an unresolved V gene, and why the rest are absent is not known. Recorded for this sample are about 150,000 clones; around 87% of them occurred a single time. The ten largest clones add up to roughly 5% of the sample. The sample comprised PBMCs. These receptors originate from a woman between 25 and 40 years old in good health and CMV-seronegative.

V and J are TRBV28 and TRBJ2-4, with D perhaps TRBD1 (5 bases). This CDR3 has 15 residues. The V gene lost 2 bases and the J gene lost 8 bases, with 16 bases spanning the gap. Per germline, CDR1 MDHEN and CDR2 SYDVKM. The CDR3 reads CASSLDTSLGDIQYF. The CDR3 DNA reads TGTGCCAGCAGTTTAGACACCTCCCTAGGGGACATTCAGTACTTC.

This clone has only one observation. This chain connects TRBV7-6 to TRBJ2-3; D is possibly TRBD2 (5 bases). CDR1 and CDR2 from the germline V gene are SGHVS and FNYEAQ. Trimming cost V 2 bases and J 0 bases, with 12 bases left between them. This CDR3 region has 16 residues. CDR3 coding DNA: TGTGCCAGCAGCTTACTGACGGGAACTAGCACAGATACGCAGTATTTT. As protein: CASSLLTGTSTDTQYF. The full variable domain, rest sourced from reference TRBV7-6 and TRBJ2-3, is GAGVSQSPRYKVTKRGQDVALRCDPISGHVSLYWYRQALGQGPEFLTYFNYEAQQDKSGLPNDRFSAERPEGSISTLTIQRTEQRDSAMYRCASSLLTGTSTDTQYFGPGTRLTVL.

The rearrangement links TRBV14 to TRBJ2-5; 7 bases fit TRBD2. The closer fit of TRBJ2-7 to the DNA end suggests the J call may be wrong. Germline V lookup: CDR1 SGHDN, CDR2 FVKESK. The CDR3 length is 15 residues. The CDR3 bases are TGTGCCAGCAGCCCCCGGGCGGGAGTATCCTACGAGCAGTACTTC. Translation gives CASSPRAGVSYEQYF.

This clone was found once. V gene TRBV7-8 combines with J gene TRBJ1-1, with a possible D match to TRBD1 (5 bases). Germline V CDR1 and CDR2: SGHVS, FQNEAQ. V gave up 1 base and J gave up 4 bases, with 16 bases separating them. This CDR3 has 16 residues. CDR3 coding DNA: TGTGCCAGCAGCTTAGGATTTTCCGCCGGGGGCACTGAAGCTTTCTTT. This sequence encodes CASSLGFSAGGTEAFF.

V and J are TRBV7-9 and TRBJ2-5; D unresolved. CDR1 is SEHNR and CDR2 is FQNEAQ in the germline V gene (reference sequence). Trimming removed 5 bases from V and 5 bases from J, with 15 bases in between. This CDR3 is 14 amino acids long. In DNA form, the CDR3 reads TGTGCCAGCAGCCTATCCATAGTCGTTGAGACCCAGTACTTC. It is translated as CASSLSIVVETQYF.

The DNA of the CDR3 is TGTGCCAGCAGTTTACAGGGGGCGAAAGTAGACACTGAAGCTTTCTTT. Translating it yields CASSLQGAKVDTEAFF. V is TRBV27 and J is TRBJ1-1, with 8 bases fitting TRBD1. V lost 2 bases, J lost 3 bases, and 8 bases stayed unmatched. This CDR3 has 16 residues. The V gene's germline CDR1 is MNHEY and CDR2 SMNVEV (reference sequence).

The J gene is TRBJ2-5, the V gene TRBV2; weak D call: TRBD2 (5 bases). The closer fit of TRBJ2-7 to the DNA end suggests the J call may be wrong. The CDR3 covers 15 residues. CDR1 and CDR2 from the germline V gene are SNHLY and FYNNEI. The CDR3 sequence is CASSDTRANSYEQYF. The DNA of the CDR3 is TGTGCCAGCAGTGACACGAGGGCAAACTCCTACGAGCAGTACTTC.

The V and J genes are TRBV7-3 and TRBJ2-5; a weak D match, TRBD1 (6 bases). The CDR3 contains 13 residues. V was shortened by 2 bases and J by 5 bases, with 9 bases between the two germline ends. Germline CDR1 reads SGHTA; CDR2 reads FQGTGA. CDR3 nucleotide sequence: TGTGCCAGCAGCTTAGAAGGGGGTGAGACCCAGTACTTC. This translates into CASSLEGGETQYF.

V gene TRBV12-5 combines with J gene TRBJ2-1; tentatively, D is TRBD1 (6 bases). The germline V and J ends were trimmed by 6 bases and 10 bases, with 16 bases remaining between them. There are 13 residues in the CDR3. Germline CDR1 and CDR2: LGHNT and FRNRAP. In nucleotides, the CDR3 is TGTGCTAGTGGACTACAAAGTGGGACAGAGCAGTTCTTC. Protein product: CASGLQSGTEQFF.

V is TRBV19 and J is TRBJ2-1; 11 bases align to TRBD2. V shed 1 base, J shed 6 bases, and the junction held 14 bases outside the gene matches. The CDR3 length is 19 residues. CDR1 and CDR2 from the germline V gene are LNHDA and SQIVND (reference sequence). CDR3 amino acids: CASSIGLAGGPGGSNEQFF. In nucleotides, the CDR3 is TGTGCCAGTAGTATAGGTCTAGCGGGAGGCCCCGGGGGGAGCAATGAGCAGTTCTTC.

This chain uses TRBV29-1 with TRBJ1-2, with 8 bases that match TRBD1. Unmatched junction bases numbered 9, after V lost 8 bases and J lost 13 bases. Germline V gene data show CDR1 as SQVTM and CDR2 as ANQGSEA. This CDR3 has 10 amino acids. CDR3 coding DNA: TGCAGCTCCTTGGACAGGGCAGTCACCTTC. Translating gives CSSLDRAVTF.

The chain has TRBV28 and TRBJ2-5, with 16 positions matching TRBD2. The V gene end was trimmed by 3 bases and the J gene end by 3 bases; junction bases not matched to a gene: 1. Germline CDR1 is MDHEN and CDR2 is SYDVKM. The CDR3 is made up of 16 amino acids. CDR3 sequence reads: CASSFGTSGGEETQYF. In DNA, the CDR3 is TGTGCCAGCAGTTTCGGGACTAGCGGGGGGGAAGAGACCCAGTACTTC.

The chain combines TRBV11-2 with TRBJ2-2; the match to TRBD1 covers 10 bases. Germline V gene data show CDR1 as SGHAT and CDR2 as FQNNGV. This CDR3 has 15 residues. After removal of 6 bases from V and 5 bases from J, the junction contained 6 bases not matched to a gene. The CDR3 DNA reads TGTGCCAGCAGACCGACAGGGGGCCGTACCGGGGAGCTGTTTTTT. Translating gives CASRPTGGRTGELFF.

Regarding this clone: Distinct nucleotide sequences in the sample also encode this CDR3. The chain has TRBV2 and TRBJ1-1; D perhaps matches TRBD1 (5 bases). Germline loops: CDR1 SNHLY, CDR2 FYNNEI. V was cut by 3 bases and J by 5 bases, with 13 bases left in between. The CDR3 runs 14 residues. CDR3 region: CASSERRGGTEAFF. DNA of the CDR3: TGTGCCAGCAGTGAGCGACGGGGGGGGACTGAAGCTTTCTTT.

V and J are TRBV7-9 and TRBJ2-7, with TRBD1 identical over 12 bases. The V gene end was trimmed by 4 bases and the J gene end by 6 bases; junction bases not matched to a gene: 4. Germline V gives CDR1 SEHNR, CDR2 FQNEAQ (reference sequence). The CDR3 is 14 amino acids. In DNA, the CDR3 is TGTGCCAGCAGCTACGGGACAGGGGGCGCCGAGCAGTACTTC. Amino acids: CASSYGTGGAEQYF.

In its sample, this clone was seen a few times. This rearrangement joins TRBV27 to TRBJ2-3; possible D gene TRBD1, 5 bases. The CDR3 sequence is 12 residues long. Germline CDR1 is MNHEY and CDR2 is SMNVEV (reference sequence). Trimming left V 6 bases short and J 3 bases short, with 7 bases between. CDR3 coding DNA: TGTGCCAGCAGCCAGGGAACAGATACGCAGTATTTT. It encodes CASSQGTDTQYF.

The CDR3 protein is CASSQEHGTGDGETQYF. CDR3 sequence (DNA): TGTGCCAGCAGCCAAGAACACGGGACAGGGGACGGAGAGACCCAGTACTTC. This chain connects TRBV4-2 to TRBJ2-5; 10 positions agree with TRBD1. The CDR3 contains 17 residues. Trimming cost V 0 bases and J 4 bases; bases outside gene matches: 8. The germline gives CDR1 LGHNA, CDR2 YNFKEQ.

This clone was detected once. The chain carries TRBV5-1 and TRBJ2-5; unclear D gene. V was shortened by 1 base and J by 0 bases, with 13 bases between the two germline ends. The germline CDR1 and CDR2 sequences are SGHRS and YFSETQ. The CDR3 covers 16 residues. The chain's CDR3 is CASSLFSTGNQETQYF. DNA for the CDR3: TGCGCCAGCAGCTTGTTCTCGACGGGTAACCAAGAGACCCAGTACTTC.

The chain is built from TRBV5-6 and TRBJ1-2; D ambiguous. This CDR3 region has 15 residues. V dropped 1 base and J dropped 4 bases, with 14 bases sitting between them. Germline CDR1 SGHDT, CDR2 YYEEEE. This CDR3 is CASSLRGYLIYGYTF. CDR3 in DNA: TGTGCCAGCAGCTTGAGAGGGTATCTTATCTATGGCTACACCTTC.

The CDR3 nucleotides read TGTGCCAGTAGTACCGGTTACGAGCAGTACTTC. This translates into CASSTGYEQYF. The V gene is TRBV19, the J gene TRBJ2-7, with D hard to call. CDR3 length equals 11 residues. Trimming pared 4 bases from V and 4 bases from J, leaving 5 bases between. The V gene's germline CDR1 is LNHDA and CDR2 SQIVND (reference sequence).

This clone was seen a handful of times. The J gene is TRBJ2-1, the V gene TRBV19; D is uncertain. CDR1 and CDR2 (germline): LNHDA, SQIVND (reference sequence). The CDR3 extends over 16 amino acids. Trimming removed 5 bases at V and 5 bases at J, with 19 bases between. CDR3: CASSAPDFVSNNEQFF. CDR3 DNA: TGTGCCAGTAGTGCTCCAGATTTTGTTTCAAACAATGAGCAGTTCTTC.

This clone has just one count. The chain uses TRBV29-1 and TRBJ2-1; the D gene is possibly TRBD1 (6 bases). The CDR3 totals 14 residues. V was pared by 4 bases and J by 10 bases, with 20 bases between. From germline, CDR1 is SQVTM and CDR2 ANQGSEA. The CDR3 DNA is TGCAGCGTTGTGGCAAGTACAGGGCGAGGGGAGCAGTTCTTC. Amino acid sequence: CSVVASTGRGEQFF.